This TCR beta chain comes out of a study of OX40 agonist ivuxolimab in advanced cancers. In terms of the full investigation: The costimulatory receptor OX40 (CD134) was targeted by ivuxolimab, a fully human IgG2 agonistic monoclonal antibody. The monotherapy dose-escalation portion (N of about 49 patients) of the phase I ivuxolimab trial is reported in the paper. Intravenous ivuxolimab was administered to patients every 2 weeks at six dose levels: 0.01, 0.1, 0.3, 1.5, 3 and 10 mg/kg. Peripheral TCRbeta sequencing aimed to test whether ivuxolimab altered TCR sequence diversity and caused clonal T-cell expansion. A male proportion of roughly 80% and a mean age of approximately 61 years, ranging from about 20 to 79, were recorded for the dose-escalation cohort. Partial responses occurred in three dose-escalation patients, of whom one had hepatocellular carcinoma and two had cutaneous melanoma. Patients were allowed to have had prior anti-PD-1, anti-PD-L1 or anti-CTLA-4 therapy, and 40% to 45% of the dose-escalation patients had been treated with checkpoint inhibitors. Of the roughly 51 dose-escalation patients, hepatocellular carcinoma was present in approximately 20, melanoma in around 15, renal cell carcinoma in 9 and head and neck cancer in 9.

Notes on this clone: What antigen it recognizes has not been identified. No base qualities exist here, and no much larger clone lies one base off it.

To sequence the TCRbeta CDR3 region, genomic DNA was isolated from the sorted cells. The immunoSEQ Assay was used to sequence the TCRbeta CDR3 regions. The table was pulled from immuneACCESS by TCRdb, which kept in-frame rearrangements only. Such tables lose some clones; where checked, under half of the loss comes from unresolved V genes, and the rest has no known cause. Here the sample has tens of thousands of clones; around 90% occur a single time. In total, the top ten clones hold around 6% of the sample. General findings and caveats noted by the study authors: In the 0.1-3.0 mg/kg groups, partial responders had among the lowest normalized peripheral clonal expansion, particularly in CD8+ T cells. Clonal expansion of both CD4+ and CD8+ blood T cells was observed from baseline to week 6 at doses 0.1 to 3.0 mg/kg. Which antigens the clonally expanded peripheral T cells were specific for was not determined. Low levels of normalized T-cell clonal expansion were also shown by some nonresponding patients. After ivuxolimab, more expanded clones were found on average in CD8+ T cells than in CD4+ T cells.

Patients with a history of autoimmune disease or receiving systemic immunosuppression were excluded from the trial. Peripheral blood for TCR sequencing was drawn from every dose cohort at baseline, at cycle 4 day 1 and at cycle 7 day 1. Samples were obtained from an open-label, multicenter, first-in-human phase I dose-escalation trial of ivuxolimab. Adults with locally advanced or metastatic melanoma, renal cell, hepatocellular, or head and neck squamous cell carcinoma were enrolled in the trial. Before TCR sequencing, CD4+ T cells and CD8+ T cells from peripheral blood were sorted into separate populations. Sequenced here: CD4+ or CD8+ T cells sorted from blood, sampled in a trial of the OX40 agonist ivuxolimab. The clonotype originates from an adult with an advanced solid tumor such as melanoma, head and neck, liver or kidney cancer.

In nucleotide form, the sequence is TGCGCCAGCAGCGGGGACCCCGATGAGCAGTTCTTC. Translated, it gives CASSGDPDEQFF. The chain links TRBV5-1 with TRBJ2-1, with the D gene tentatively TRBD1 or TRBD2, based on 5 matching bases in each. Measured from the cysteine to the phenylalanine, the CDR3 is 12 residues long. The sequence is cut down to CDR3 DNA, 36 bases in frame from base 1. Between the V and J ends, shortened by 4 bases and 8 bases respectively, the junction contains 10 bases. Based on the germline V gene, the CDR1 and CDR2 sequences are SGHRS and YFSETQ.